The 15 T cell receptor beta chains below all came from one sample that was sequenced in a study of blood T cell repertoires in COVID-19. Here immunoSEQ multiplex PCR was the method, and the copy in TCRdb shows in-frame clones only, minus some. The data contain around 190,000 clones, roughly nine tenths of them singletons. The sequenced material came from peripheral blood. All receptors come from a man aged 65 to 85 with active or convalescent COVID-19.

This clone was seen a few times. The gene calls are TRBV6-5 and TRBJ1-6, with D tentatively TRBD1 (6 bases). Trimming pared 2 bases from V and 7 bases from J, leaving 15 bases between. The CDR3 is made up of 16 amino acids. Germline CDR1 is MNHEY and CDR2 is SVGAGI. In nucleotides, the CDR3 is TGTGCCAGCAGTTACGCGAGGGGGGGCGAGAATTCACCCCTCCACTTT. Protein sequence: CASSYARGGENSPLHF.

The V and J genes are TRBV7-2 and TRBJ1-2, with TRBD1 as a possible D gene (5 bases). The CDR3 covers 13 residues. Germline values: CDR1 SGHTA, CDR2 FQGNSA. V gave up 0 bases and J gave up 8 bases, with 10 bases separating them. CDR3 residues: CASSLALGGGYTF. In DNA form, the CDR3 reads TGTGCCAGCAGCTTAGCGTTGGGGGGAGGCTACACCTTC.

This chain uses TRBV7-2 with TRBJ1-4; a possible D gene is TRBD1 (5 bases). The V gene's germline CDR1 is SGHTA and CDR2 FQGNSA. This CDR3 is 15 amino acids long. V lost 5 bases, J lost 5 bases, and 15 bases lay in between. DNA of the CDR3: TGTGCCAGCAGCCTTCGACGGGGGGGGAATGAAAAACTGTTTTTT. Translation: CASSLRRGGNEKLFF.

The chain is built from TRBV7-9 and TRBJ2-7; 9 positions agree with TRBD1. The CDR3 has 14 residues. The germline gives CDR1 SEHNR, CDR2 FQNEAQ (reference sequence). V dropped 8 bases and J dropped 7; count of bases not matched to a gene: 12. The CDR3 loop is CASSLKTDRGEQYF. CDR3 sequence (DNA): TGTGCCAGCTCTTTAAAAACGGACAGGGGAGAGCAGTACTTC. The full variable domain, with the rest looked up from reference TRBV7-9 and TRBJ2-7, is DTGVSQNPRHKITKRGQNVTFRCDPISEHNRLYWYRQTLGQGPEFLTYFQNEAQLEKSRLLSDRFSAERPKGSFSTLEIQRTEQGDSAMYLCASSLKTDRGEQYFGPGTRLTVT.

This clone has more than one count but fewer than ten. The chain combines TRBV21-1 with TRBJ2-1; the table's D call of TRBD1 was not tested on the DNA. TRBV21-1 is a recognized pseudogene. This CDR3 is built from 18 residues. CDR3: CASSKVGQGGYPYNEQFF. For the CDR3, the DNA is TGTGCCAGCAGCAAAGTAGGACAGGGTGGCTATCCCTACAATGAGCAGTTCTTC.

The table lists this clone with a count of one. CDR3 region: CASSLTGRYEQYF. The CDR3 DNA reads as TGTGCCAGCAGTTTAACAGGGCGCTACGAGCAGTACTTC. This chain uses TRBV28 with TRBJ2-7; a weak D match, TRBD1 (6 bases). The CDR3 sequence is 13 residues long. Germline V gene lookup returns CDR1 MDHEN and CDR2 SYDVKM. Deletions cut 2 bases from V and 3 bases from J, with 8 bases between.

This chain joins TRBV19 and TRBJ1-2; D might be TRBD1 (6 bases). With 8 bases removed from V and 6 bases from J, the gap between germline ends came to 13 bases. The CDR3 contains 12 residues. Germline values: CDR1 LNHDA, CDR2 SQIVND (reference sequence). The CDR3 here is CASWGQGHGYTF. The CDR3 DNA sequence: TGTGCCAGTTGGGGGCAGGGCCATGGCTACACCTTC.

The CDR3 spells CASSLAGGGVAEAFF. DNA for the CDR3: TGTGCCAGCAGCTTGGCCGGAGGGGGCGTCGCCGAAGCTTTCTTT. V usage is TRBV5-5 and J usage is TRBJ1-1; 7 bases agree with TRBD1. The CDR3 has 15 amino acids. Trimming at V came to 0 bases and at J to 8 bases, leaving 10 bases not matched to a gene. The germline CDR1 and CDR2 sequences are SGHKS and YYEKEE (reference sequence).

This chain links TRBV28 with TRBJ2-1; D may be TRBD2 (7 bases). The germline V and J ends were trimmed by 6 bases and 10 bases, with 22 bases remaining between them. The CDR3 loop spans 15 amino acids. Germline-derived CDR1 and CDR2 are MDHEN and SYDVKM. The CDR3 is CASRPGGGSGGEQFF. The CDR3 DNA follows: TGTGCCAGCAGGCCGGGGGGCGGGTCTGGAGGGGAGCAGTTCTTC.

The rearrangement links TRBV19 to TRBJ2-1, with D unresolved. V lost 5 bases and J lost 3, with 11 bases in between. CDR1 and CDR2 from the germline V gene are LNHDA and SQIVND (reference sequence). The CDR3 is made up of 14 amino acids. Here the CDR3 DNA reads TGTGCCAGTAGTCCGATAGCCCTCTACAATGAGCAGTTCTTC. Amino acid sequence: CASSPIALYNEQFF.

J is TRBJ1-2 and V is TRBV7-8, with no clear D. The V gene lost 5 bases and the J gene lost 4 bases, with 17 bases spanning the gap. Germline CDR1 reads SGHVS; CDR2 reads FQNEAQ. The CDR3 totals 15 residues. The CDR3 loop reads CASSPEITAIYGYTF. The CDR3 DNA is TGTGCCAGCAGCCCGGAAATAACAGCTATCTATGGCTACACCTTC.

The chain couples TRBV11-2 to TRBJ2-7, with 8 bases matching TRBD1. This CDR3 has 15 residues. V lost 5 bases and J lost 0; bases outside the gene matches: 6. CDR1 is SGHAT and CDR2 is FQNNGV in the germline V gene. The CDR3: CASSPRDRTSYEQYF. The CDR3 nucleotides read TGTGCCAGCAGCCCGCGGGACAGGACCTCCTACGAGCAGTACTTC.

This chain joins TRBV21-1 and TRBJ2-1; no check of the table's D call, TRBD2, against the DNA was made. TRBV21-1 is listed as a pseudogene. The length of the CDR3 is 15 residues. CDR3 coding DNA: TGTGCCAGCAGCATTGGGACTCGGTCCTACAATGAGCAGTTCTTC. Amino acids: CASSIGTRSYNEQFF.

This chain links TRBV7-6 with TRBJ1-1; D unclear. The germline V gene has CDR1 SGHVS and CDR2 FNYEAQ. The CDR3 has 14 amino acids. Between the trimmed V and J ends, which lost 5 bases and 1 base, there was a span of 11 bases. The CDR3 DNA is TGTGCCAGCAGCCCGAGGTCCGGGAACACTGAAGCTTTCTTT. Translation gives CASSPRSGNTEAFF.

This chain uses TRBV11-2 with TRBJ2-2, with 8 nucleotides matching TRBD2. This CDR3 has 15 amino acids. Germline CDR1 and CDR2: SGHAT and FQNNGV. Unmatched junction bases numbered 7, after V lost 5 bases and J lost 5 bases. The CDR3 DNA follows: TGTGCCAGCAGCCCCCACCGGGGGGGAACCGGGGAGCTGTTTTTT. As protein: CASSPHRGGTGELFF.